The entry below gives a single T cell receptor (beta chain) sequence along with its context. The data derive from a study of blood T cell repertoires in COVID-19. For the study at large: The United States, Italy and Spain supplied acute and convalescent COVID-19 samples.

This CDR3 contains 15 residues. Germline-derived CDR1 and CDR2 are SGHTA and FQGTGA. The V and J ends lost 4 bases and 4 bases respectively, with 16 bases between them. Authors' methods: For nucleated cells, counts were estimated from reference gene primer amplification. Method: immunoSEQ multiplex PCR; TCRdb's copy keeps in-frame clones and lacks some. The V and J calls and clone size are taken from that table; D and trimming were inferred from the DNA. The sample lists 150,000 to 200,000 clones, approximately 80% occurring once. This clonotype was obtained from a human donor in a cohort sampled during active COVID-19. This rearrangement joins TRBV7-3 to TRBJ1-1, with D maybe TRBD1 (6 bases). Material: peripheral blood. The DNA of the CDR3 is TGTGCCAGCAGCTCAGGACAGCCCGGCGGCACTGAAGCTTTCTTT. As protein: CASSSGQPGGTEAFF.